This T cell receptor beta chain was retrieved from a study of blood T cell repertoires in COVID-19. The table came from immunoSEQ multiplex PCR; TCRdb's copy has only in-frame clones and leaves some out. The sample shows a few hundred thousand clones, around 88% of them seen only once. This CDR3 is 15 amino acids long. V was clipped by 5 bases and J by 0 bases; unmatched bases: 5. Per the germline V gene, CDR1 is SNHLY and CDR2 is FYNNEI. Sequenced material: peripheral blood. The receptor was isolated from a man aged 30-40 years with acute or convalescent COVID-19. This chain uses TRBV2 with TRBJ2-3, with TRBD1 identical over 7 bases. The CDR3 DNA is TGTGCCAGCAGTCGACAGGGATCTAGCACAGATACGCAGTATTTT. Translated: CASSRQGSSTDTQYF.